This TCR beta chain was retrieved from a study of blood T cells in healthy people across ages. General observations from the study: Observed TCR beta diversity showed a strong correlation with the percentage of naive T cells as measured by flow cytometry. Aged donors had fewer naive CD4+ cells and lower diversity than long-lived donors.

Note on this clonotype: Its specificity is unknown.

Primers used in a second PCR of roughly 6 to 11 cycles were a sample-barcoded 5' primer and a J-beta primer mix. TCRdb reprocessed the 5' RACE reads via MiXCR and lists one record per CDR3 protein. The sample has around 1,500,000 distinct CDR3 sequences, approximately 30% seen once. Trimming stripped 5 bases from V and 1 base from J, with 10 bases between. The CDR3 length is 13 residues. Germline V CDR1 and CDR2: SQVTM, ANQGSEA. This TCR derives from a woman in her twenties or thirties in good health. The J gene is TRBJ2-3, the V gene TRBV29-1, with D possibly matching TRBD1 (5 bases). Specimen: blood. Here the CDR3 DNA reads TGCAGCGTTCCAGGGCCGGGCACAGATACGCAGTATTTT. Encoded protein: CSVPGPGTDTQYF.